Each of the 20 T cell receptor beta chains below was sequenced from the same sample in a study of T cells in Graves' hyperthyroidism and ophthalmopathy. Researchers amplified the TCR beta CDR3 regions from RNA transcripts. A set of HTBI primers served as the primers for a first-round RT-PCR of the TCR CDR3. TCRdb passed the multiplex PCR reads through MiXCR, listing each CDR3 protein once. The table shows about 200,000 distinct CDR3 sequences, with roughly a sixth occurring only once. Sequenced: blood. The receptors were sampled from a woman aged 45-59 years with Graves' hyperthyroidism.

This clonotype was seen repeatedly, ten times or more. The CDR3 region is CASSRDSTLTNEKLFF. CDR3 in DNA: TGTGCCAGCAGTAGGGACAGTACCTTAACTAATGAAAAACTGTTTTTT. V and J are TRBV28 and TRBJ1-4, with TRBD1 identical over 7 bases. With V trimmed by 5 bases and J by 1 base, 7 bases remained unmatched. Looked up from germline, CDR1 is MDHEN and CDR2 is SYDVKM. The CDR3 contains 16 residues. Looking up the rest from reference TRBV28 and TRBJ1-4 gives the full variable domain: DVKVTQSSRYLVKRTGEKVFLECVQDMDHENMFWYRQDPGLGLRLIYFSYDVKMKEKGDIPEGYSVSREKKERFSLILESASTNQTSMYLCASSRDSTLTNEKLFFGSGTQLSVL.

This clonotype appeared many times. This chain uses TRBV15 with TRBJ1-5; no reliable D call. Per germline, CDR1 LNHNV and CDR2 YYDKDF (reference sequence). This CDR3 contains 15 residues. V lost 0 bases and J 1 base, leaving 7 bases between the germline ends. The CDR3: CATSRDRLSNQPQHF. The CDR3, as DNA: TGTGCCACCAGCAGAGACAGACTCAGCAATCAGCCCCAGCATTTT.

In its sample, this clonotype was seen many times. The chain joins TRBV3-1 to TRBJ2-5; TRBD2 might be the D (7 bases). Germline V gene lookup returns CDR1 LGHDT and CDR2 YNNKEL (reference sequence). The CDR3 sequence is 16 residues long. The V end lost 4 bases, the J end lost 2 bases, and 17 bases lay between the germline ends. The CDR3 DNA reads as TGTGCCAGCAGCCCGCCCTCTGAGGGGGGGCAAGAGACCCAGTACTTC. Amino acids: CASSPPSEGGQETQYF.

The chain joins TRBV30 to TRBJ2-3, with D perhaps matching TRBD2 (5 bases). V lost 0 bases and J 10 bases, leaving 20 bases between the germline ends. The germline gives CDR1 GTSNPN, CDR2 SVGIG (reference sequence). The CDR3 runs 15 residues. CDR3 in amino acids: CAWSVYWPRGEAQYF. The CDR3 DNA follows: TGTGCCTGGAGTGTCTATTGGCCCCGGGGTGAGGCGCAGTATTTT.

In this sample, this clonotype turned up many times. The CDR3 loop is CASSREREGGDTQYF. In nucleotides, the CDR3 is TGTGCCAGCAGCCGAGAGCGGGAGGGTGGAGATACGCAGTATTTT. This sequence joins TRBV7-2 and TRBJ2-3, with 10 bases that match TRBD2. The germline V gene encodes CDR1 SGHTA and CDR2 FQGNSA. J was trimmed by 5 bases and V by 5 bases; bases with no gene match: 7. The CDR3 totals 15 residues.

The chain joins TRBV29-1 to TRBJ2-3; D may match TRBD1 or TRBD2 (5 bases each). The CDR3 spans 12 residues. CDR1 is SQVTM and CDR2 is ANQGSEA in the germline V gene. V was cut by 7 bases and J by 3 bases, with 11 bases left in between. CDR3 region: CSGGPGTDTQYF. The CDR3 DNA reads TGCAGCGGGGGACCGGGGACAGATACGCAGTATTTT.

This clonotype was picked up one time. A much more abundant neighbour one base away suggests this may be a read error. V gene TRBV28 combines with J gene TRBJ1-2; possibly TRBD1 for D (5 bases). The length of the CDR3 is 13 residues. The germline CDR1 and CDR2 sequences are MDHEN and SYDVKM. CDR3 sequence: CAGSLGGTISGTF. Written as DNA, the CDR3 is TGTGCCGGCAGTTTAGGTGGGACGATCTCGGGCACCTTC.

This clonotype has just a few counts. In nucleotides, the CDR3 is TGTGCCAGCAGCCCCTGGACAGGGGCCTTCTCCTACAATGAGCAGTTCTTC. Amino acids: CASSPWTGAFSYNEQFF. V and J are TRBV14 and TRBJ2-1, with 9 bases matching TRBD1. The germline gives CDR1 SGHDN, CDR2 FVKESK. CDR3 length equals 17 residues. V was clipped by 4 bases and J by 0 bases; unmatched bases: 7.

This clonotype has more than one count but fewer than ten. The chain carries TRBV6-1 and TRBJ1-1; 11 bases agree with TRBD1. This CDR3 is 15 amino acids long. Per the germline V gene, CDR1 is MNHNS and CDR2 is SASEGT. With 6 bases clipped from V and 4 bases from J, the junction kept 7 bases outside the gene matches. CDR3 in amino acids: CASSRGQGASTEAFF. The CDR3, as DNA: TGTGCCAGCAGCCGCGGACAGGGGGCAAGCACTGAAGCTTTCTTT.

The chain employs TRBV27 and TRBJ1-1; weak D call: TRBD1 (6 bases). CDR3 length equals 15 residues. The V gene's germline CDR1 is MNHEY and CDR2 SMNVEV (reference sequence). V was clipped by 2 bases and J by 3 bases, with 13 bases between them. CDR3: CASSLGGAFHTEAFF. The CDR3 bases are TGTGCCAGCAGTTTAGGGGGGGCCTTTCACACTGAAGCTTTCTTT.

This clonotype was counted only a few times. The J gene is TRBJ2-1, the V gene TRBV20-1; 13 positions match TRBD2. CDR1 is DFQATT and CDR2 is SNEGSKA in the germline V gene (reference sequence). The CDR3 sequence is 15 residues long. V lost 7 bases and J lost 4; bases outside the gene matches: 7. The CDR3 bases are TGCAGTGTCGCCGGGACTAGCGGGATTTACAATGAGCAGTTCTTC. This sequence encodes CSVAGTSGIYNEQFF.

This clonotype showed up many times. V and J are TRBV6-4 and TRBJ2-1; 7 nucleotides agree with TRBD2. The V gene's germline CDR1 is MRHNA and CDR2 SNTAGT. Trimming cost V 4 bases and J 6 bases; bases outside gene matches: 6. This CDR3 has 14 amino acids. The CDR3 protein is CASSVRGEANEQFF. The CDR3 DNA is TGTGCCAGCAGTGTACGGGGGGAGGCCAATGAGCAGTTCTTC.

Many counts were recorded for this clonotype. This chain links TRBV3-1 with TRBJ1-1; no clear D gene. The germline V and J ends were trimmed by 1 base and 2 bases, with 8 bases remaining between them. Per the germline V gene, CDR1 is LGHDT and CDR2 is YNNKEL (reference sequence). The CDR3 extends over 14 amino acids. CDR3 sequence: CASSQVRTNTEAFF. The DNA for the CDR3 is TGTGCCAGCAGCCAAGTCAGAACAAACACTGAAGCTTTCTTT.

There are many counts of this clonotype. The chain links TRBV7-2 to TRBJ2-1, with 10 positions matching TRBD2. In germline, CDR1 is SGHTA, CDR2 FQGNSA. The CDR3 runs to 14 residues. Trimming cost V 2 bases and J 5 bases; bases outside gene matches: 0. In DNA form, the CDR3 reads TGTGCCAGCAGCTTAACTAGCGGGAACAATGAGCAGTTCTTC. Its protein product is CASSLTSGNNEQFF.

This clonotype was counted only a few times. The chain employs TRBV5-1 and TRBJ2-7, with TRBD2 identical over 8 bases. With V trimmed by 3 bases and J by 3 bases, 2 bases remained unmatched. The germline V gene encodes CDR1 SGHRS and CDR2 YFSETQ. This CDR3 spans 13 amino acids. This CDR3 is CASSWSGSYEQYF. CDR3 sequence (DNA): TGCGCCAGCAGCTGGAGCGGGAGCTACGAGCAGTACTTC.

V usage is TRBV19 and J usage is TRBJ2-1, with 9 nucleotides matching TRBD2. Looked up from germline, CDR1 is LNHDA and CDR2 is SQIVND (reference sequence). This CDR3 has 15 residues. Germline trimming cut 3 bases from V and 1 base from J; bases unmatched to any gene: 1. The CDR3 sequence is CASSMTSGSYNEQFF. CDR3 in DNA: TGTGCCAGTAGTATGACTAGCGGTTCCTACAATGAGCAGTTCTTC.

This clonotype showed up just a few times. The rearrangement joins TRBV3-1 to TRBJ1-2; 8 nucleotides match TRBD1. The CDR3 loop spans 15 amino acids. After removal of 5 bases from V and 4 bases from J, the junction contained 9 bases not matched to a gene. Looked up from germline, CDR1 is LGHDT and CDR2 is YNNKEL (reference sequence). CDR3 region: CASSSRDRLIYGYTF. CDR3 DNA sequence: TGTGCCAGCAGCTCCCGGGACAGGCTTATCTATGGCTACACCTTC. The whole variable domain, remainder taken from reference TRBV3-1 and TRBJ1-2, is DTAVSQTPKYLVTQMGNDKSIKCEQNLGHDTMYWYKQDSKKFLKIMFSYNNKELIINETVPNRFSPKSPDKAHLNLHINSLELGDSAVYFCASSSRDRLIYGYTFGSGTRLTVV.

The table lists this clonotype with many counts. The J gene is TRBJ2-5, the V gene TRBV20-1; 12 positions agree with TRBD2. CDR3 length: 14 amino acids. CDR1 is DFQATT and CDR2 is SNEGSKA in the germline V gene (reference sequence). V shed 3 bases, J shed 4 bases, and the junction held 3 bases outside the gene matches. In DNA, the CDR3 is TGCAGTGCTAGTACACTAGCGGGAGGAGAGACCCAGTACTTC. It is translated as CSASTLAGGETQYF.

This clonotype turned up a few times. The gene calls are TRBV20-1 and TRBJ1-2; D call uncertain. V lost 0 bases to trimming and J lost 3 bases, with 17 bases between them. The CDR3 has 16 residues. Germline V CDR1 and CDR2: DFQATT, SNEGSKA (reference sequence). The CDR3 is CSARDSGPRRDYGYTF. In DNA, the CDR3 is TGCAGTGCTAGAGATTCGGGCCCGCGGCGGGACTATGGCTACACCTTC.

This clonotype was found many times. This chain joins TRBV18 and TRBJ2-1; 7 positions agree with TRBD2. The CDR3 runs to 15 residues. From germline, CDR1 is KGHSH and CDR2 LQKENI. Losses at the gene ends were 2 bases for V and 7 bases for J; bases not matched to a gene: 8. This chain's CDR3 is CASSPGLVELNEQFF. CDR3 nucleotides: TGTGCCAGCTCACCAGGACTAGTTGAGCTGAATGAGCAGTTCTTC.